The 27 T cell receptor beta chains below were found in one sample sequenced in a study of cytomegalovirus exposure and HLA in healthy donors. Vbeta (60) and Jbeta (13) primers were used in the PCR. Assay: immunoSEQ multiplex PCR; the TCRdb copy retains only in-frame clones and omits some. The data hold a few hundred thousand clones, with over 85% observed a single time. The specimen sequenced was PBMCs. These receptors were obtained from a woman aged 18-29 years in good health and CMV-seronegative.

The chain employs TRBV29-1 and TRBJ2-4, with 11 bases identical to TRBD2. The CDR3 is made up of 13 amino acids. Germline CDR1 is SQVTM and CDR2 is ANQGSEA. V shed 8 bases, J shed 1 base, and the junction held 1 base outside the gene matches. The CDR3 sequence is CSSSGGAKNIQYF. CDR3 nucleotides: TGCAGCTCTAGCGGGGGGGCCAAAAACATTCAGTACTTC.

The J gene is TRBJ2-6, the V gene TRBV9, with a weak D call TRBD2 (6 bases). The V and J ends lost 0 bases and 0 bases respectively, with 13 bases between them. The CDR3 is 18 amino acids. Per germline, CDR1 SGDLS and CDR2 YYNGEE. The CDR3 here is CASSVAGVSSSGANVLTF. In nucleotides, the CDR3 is TGTGCCAGCAGCGTAGCGGGGGTATCCTCCTCTGGGGCCAACGTCCTGACTTTC.

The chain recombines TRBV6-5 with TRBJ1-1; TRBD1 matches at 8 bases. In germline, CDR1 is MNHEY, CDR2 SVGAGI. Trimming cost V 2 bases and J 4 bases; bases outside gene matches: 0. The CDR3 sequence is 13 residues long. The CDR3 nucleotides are TGTGCCAGCAGTTACGGGACAGGCACTGAAGCTTTCTTT. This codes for CASSYGTGTEAFF.

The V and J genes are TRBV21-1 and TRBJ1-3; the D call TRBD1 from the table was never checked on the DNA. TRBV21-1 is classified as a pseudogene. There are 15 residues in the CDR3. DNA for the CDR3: TGTGCCAGCAGCATCTGGGACAGGGCTGGAAACACCATATATTTT. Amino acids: CASSIWDRAGNTIYF.

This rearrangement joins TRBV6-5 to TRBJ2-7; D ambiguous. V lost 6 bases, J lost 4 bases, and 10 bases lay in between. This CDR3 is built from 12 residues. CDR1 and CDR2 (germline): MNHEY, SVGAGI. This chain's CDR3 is CASSSQAYEQYF. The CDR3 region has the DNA TGTGCCAGCAGCTCTCAGGCTTACGAGCAGTACTTC.

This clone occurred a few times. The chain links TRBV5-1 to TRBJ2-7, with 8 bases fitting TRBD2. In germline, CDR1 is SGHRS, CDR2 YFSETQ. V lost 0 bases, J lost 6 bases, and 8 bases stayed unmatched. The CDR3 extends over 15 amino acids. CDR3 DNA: TGCGCCAGCAGCTTGGGTCTGAGCGGGGGAGGCGAGCAGTACTTC. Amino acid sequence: CASSLGLSGGGEQYF.

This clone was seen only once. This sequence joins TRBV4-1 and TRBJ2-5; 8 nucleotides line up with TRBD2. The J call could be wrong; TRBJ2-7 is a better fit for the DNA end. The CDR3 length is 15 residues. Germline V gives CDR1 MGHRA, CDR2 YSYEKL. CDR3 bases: TGCGCCAGCAGCCAAGTTGGGACTAGCTCCTACGAGCAGTACTTC. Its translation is CASSQVGTSSYEQYF.

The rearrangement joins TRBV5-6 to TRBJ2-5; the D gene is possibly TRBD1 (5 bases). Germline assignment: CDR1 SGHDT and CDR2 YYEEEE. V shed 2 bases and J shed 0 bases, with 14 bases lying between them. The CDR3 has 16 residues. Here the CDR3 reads CASSFPGRRDQETQYF. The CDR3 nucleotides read TGTGCCAGCAGCTTTCCCGGACGCAGGGACCAAGAGACCCAGTACTTC. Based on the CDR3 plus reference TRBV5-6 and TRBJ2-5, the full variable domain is DAGVTQSPTHLIKTRGQQVTLRCSPKSGHDTVSWYQQALGQGPQFIFQYYEEEERQRGNFPDRFSGHQFPNYSSELNVNALLLGDSALYLCASSFPGRRDQETQYFGPGTRLLVL.

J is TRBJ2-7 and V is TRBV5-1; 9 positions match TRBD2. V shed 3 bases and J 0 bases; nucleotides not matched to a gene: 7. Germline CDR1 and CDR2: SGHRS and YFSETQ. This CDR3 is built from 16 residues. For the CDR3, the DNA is TGCGCCAGCAGCTCCTTAGCGGGGGCCAACTCCTACGAGCAGTACTTC. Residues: CASSSLAGANSYEQYF.

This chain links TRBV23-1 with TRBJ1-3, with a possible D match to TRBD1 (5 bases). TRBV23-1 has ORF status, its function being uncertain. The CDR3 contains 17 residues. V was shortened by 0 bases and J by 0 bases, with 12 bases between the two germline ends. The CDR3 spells CASSQSWGESSGNTIYF. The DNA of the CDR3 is TGCGCCAGCAGTCAATCCTGGGGGGAAAGCTCTGGAAACACCATATATTTT.

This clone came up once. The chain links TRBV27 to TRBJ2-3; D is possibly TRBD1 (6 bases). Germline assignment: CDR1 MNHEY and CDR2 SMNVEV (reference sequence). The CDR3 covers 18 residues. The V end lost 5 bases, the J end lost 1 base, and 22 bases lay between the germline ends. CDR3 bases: TGTGCCAGCAGTCCAAGGGCAGGGGCCGCGAAAGGCACAGATACGCAGTATTTT. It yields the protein CASSPRAGAAKGTDTQYF.

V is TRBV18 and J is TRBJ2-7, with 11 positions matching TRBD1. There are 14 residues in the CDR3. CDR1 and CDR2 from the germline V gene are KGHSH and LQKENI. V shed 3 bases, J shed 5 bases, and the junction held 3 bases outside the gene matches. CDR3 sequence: CASSPRDRGDEQYF. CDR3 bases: TGTGCCAGCTCACCCCGGGACAGGGGGGACGAGCAGTACTTC.

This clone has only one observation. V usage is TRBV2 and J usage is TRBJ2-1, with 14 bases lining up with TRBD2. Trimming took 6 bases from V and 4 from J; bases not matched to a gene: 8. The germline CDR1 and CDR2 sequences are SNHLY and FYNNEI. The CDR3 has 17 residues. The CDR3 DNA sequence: TGTGCCAGCAGCTGGACTAGCGGGGGGACAAAATACAATGAGCAGTTCTTC. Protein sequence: CASSWTSGGTKYNEQFF.

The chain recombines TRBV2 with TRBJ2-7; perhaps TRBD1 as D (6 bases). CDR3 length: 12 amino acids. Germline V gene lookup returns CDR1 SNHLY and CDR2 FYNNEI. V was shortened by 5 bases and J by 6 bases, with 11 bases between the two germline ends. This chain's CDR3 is CASSTGYVEQYF. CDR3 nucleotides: TGTGCCAGCAGTACAGGGTACGTCGAGCAGTACTTC.

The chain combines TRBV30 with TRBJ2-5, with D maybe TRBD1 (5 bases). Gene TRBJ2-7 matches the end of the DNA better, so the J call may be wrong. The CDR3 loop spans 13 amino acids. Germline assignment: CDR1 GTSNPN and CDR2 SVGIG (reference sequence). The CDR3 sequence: CAWTPPTVYEQYF. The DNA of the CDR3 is TGTGCCTGGACCCCCCCGACAGTCTACGAGCAGTACTTC.

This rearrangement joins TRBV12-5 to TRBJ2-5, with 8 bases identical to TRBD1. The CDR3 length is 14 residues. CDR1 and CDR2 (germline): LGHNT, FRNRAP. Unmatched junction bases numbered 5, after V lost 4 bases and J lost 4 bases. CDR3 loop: CASGSGGKGETQYF. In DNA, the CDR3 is TGTGCTAGTGGTTCAGGGGGCAAAGGAGAGACCCAGTACTTC.

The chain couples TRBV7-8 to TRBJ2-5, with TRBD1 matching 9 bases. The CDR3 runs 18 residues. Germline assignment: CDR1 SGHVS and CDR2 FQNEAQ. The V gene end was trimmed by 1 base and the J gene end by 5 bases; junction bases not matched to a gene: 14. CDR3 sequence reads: CASSLGSWDRVILETQYF. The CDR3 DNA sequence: TGTGCCAGCAGCTTAGGGTCCTGGGACAGGGTTATCCTTGAGACCCAGTACTTC.

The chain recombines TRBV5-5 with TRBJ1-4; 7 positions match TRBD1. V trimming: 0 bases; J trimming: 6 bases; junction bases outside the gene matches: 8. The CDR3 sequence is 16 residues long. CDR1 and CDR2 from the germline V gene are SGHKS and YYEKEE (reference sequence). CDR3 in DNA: TGTGCCAGCAGCTTGGAACAGGGGAAGAGTTATGAAAAACTGTTTTTT. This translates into CASSLEQGKSYEKLFF. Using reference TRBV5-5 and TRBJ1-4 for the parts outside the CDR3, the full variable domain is DAGVTQSPTHLIKTRGQQVTLRCSPISGHKSVSWYQQVLGQGPQFIFQYYEKEERGRGNFPDRFSARQFPNYSSELNVNALLLGDSALYLCASSLEQGKSYEKLFFGSGTQLSVL.

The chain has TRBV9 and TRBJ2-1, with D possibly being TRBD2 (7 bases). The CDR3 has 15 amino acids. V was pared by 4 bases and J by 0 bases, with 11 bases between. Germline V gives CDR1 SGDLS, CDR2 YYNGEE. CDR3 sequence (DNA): TGTGCCAGCAGCATGGGGGGGGCCTCCTACAATGAGCAGTTCTTC. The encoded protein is CASSMGGASYNEQFF. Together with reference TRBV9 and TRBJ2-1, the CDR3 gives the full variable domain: DSGVTQTPKHLITATGQRVTLRCSPRSGDLSVYWYQQSLDQGLQFLIQYYNGEERAKGNILERFSAQQFPDLHSELNLSSLELGDSALYFCASSMGGASYNEQFFGPGTRLTVL.

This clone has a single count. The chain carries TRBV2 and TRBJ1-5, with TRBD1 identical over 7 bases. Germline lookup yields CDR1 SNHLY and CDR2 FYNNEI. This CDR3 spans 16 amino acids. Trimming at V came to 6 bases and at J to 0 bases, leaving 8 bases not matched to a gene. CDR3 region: CASRFWTGNSNQPQHF. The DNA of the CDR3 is TGTGCCAGCAGATTTTGGACAGGAAATAGCAATCAGCCCCAGCATTTT.

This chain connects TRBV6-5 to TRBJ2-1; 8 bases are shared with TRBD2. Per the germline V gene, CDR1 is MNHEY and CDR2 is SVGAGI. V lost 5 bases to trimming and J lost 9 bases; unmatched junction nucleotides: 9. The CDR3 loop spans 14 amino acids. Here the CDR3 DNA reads TGTGCCAGCAGTCGGACTAGCATCGCTTCTGAGCAGTTCTTC. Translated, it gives CASSRTSIASEQFF.

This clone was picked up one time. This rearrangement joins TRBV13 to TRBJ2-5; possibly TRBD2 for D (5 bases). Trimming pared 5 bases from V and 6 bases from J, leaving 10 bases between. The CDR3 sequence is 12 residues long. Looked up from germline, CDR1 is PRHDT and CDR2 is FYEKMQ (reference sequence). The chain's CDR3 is CASSRERKTQYF. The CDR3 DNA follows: TGTGCCAGCAGCCGAGAGCGGAAGACCCAGTACTTC.

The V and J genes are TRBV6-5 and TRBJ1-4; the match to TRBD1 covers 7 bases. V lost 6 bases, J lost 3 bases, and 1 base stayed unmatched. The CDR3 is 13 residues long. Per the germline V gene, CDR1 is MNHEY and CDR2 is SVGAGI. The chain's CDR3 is CASRGTANEKLFF. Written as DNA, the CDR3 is TGTGCCAGCAGAGGGACAGCTAATGAAAAACTGTTTTTT.

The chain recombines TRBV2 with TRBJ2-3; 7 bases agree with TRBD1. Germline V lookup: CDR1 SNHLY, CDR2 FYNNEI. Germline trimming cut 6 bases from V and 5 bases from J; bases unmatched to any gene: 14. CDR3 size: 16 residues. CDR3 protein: CASSHRQGPPGDTQYF. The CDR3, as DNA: TGTGCCAGCAGCCACCGACAGGGCCCCCCGGGAGATACGCAGTATTTT. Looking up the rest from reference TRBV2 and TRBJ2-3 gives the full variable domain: EPEVTQTPSHQVTQMGQEVILRCVPISNHLYFYWYRQILGQKVEFLVSFYNNEISEKSEIFDDQFSVERPDGSNFTLKIRSTKLEDSAMYFCASSHRQGPPGDTQYFGPGTRLTVL.

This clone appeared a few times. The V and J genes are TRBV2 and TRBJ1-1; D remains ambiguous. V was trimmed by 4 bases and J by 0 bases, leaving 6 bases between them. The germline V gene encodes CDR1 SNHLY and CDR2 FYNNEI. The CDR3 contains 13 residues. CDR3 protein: CASSVVLNTEAFF. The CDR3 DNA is TGTGCCAGCAGTGTAGTTCTGAACACTGAAGCTTTCTTT.

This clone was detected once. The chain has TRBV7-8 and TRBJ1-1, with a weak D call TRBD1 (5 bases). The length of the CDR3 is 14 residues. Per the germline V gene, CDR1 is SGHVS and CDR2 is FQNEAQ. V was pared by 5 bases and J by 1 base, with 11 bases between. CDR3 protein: CASSRGGENTEAFF. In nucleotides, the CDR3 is TGTGCCAGCAGCCGGGGGGGGGAGAACACTGAAGCTTTCTTT.

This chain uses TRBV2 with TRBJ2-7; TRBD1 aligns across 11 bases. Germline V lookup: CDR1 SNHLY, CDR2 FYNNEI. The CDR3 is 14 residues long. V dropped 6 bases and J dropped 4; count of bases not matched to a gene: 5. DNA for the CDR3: TGTGCCAGCAGGTGGACAGGGGGCTTGTACGAGCAGTACTTC. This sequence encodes CASRWTGGLYEQYF.